Listed below are T cell receptor beta chains from one sample, sequenced in a study of T cell responses to AZD1222 COVID-19 vaccine. The repertoire was sequenced with immunoSEQ multiplex PCR; TCRdb's copy has only in-frame clones and lacks some. The sample has roughly 150,000 clones, about 93% seen once; the top ten hold about 5%. The sample in question was peripheral blood, obtained on day 0 of AZD1222 vaccination. Every receptor here comes from an adult in good health. Each CDR3 is given with its conserved first and last residue. D genes are given only for firm matches. The listing skips clone size in some rows; elsewhere it reads once, few, many or a size class.

cdr3_aa: CASSTSSRTPVF; cdr3_nt: TGTGCCAGTAGTACCTCCTCTAGGACGCCCGTCTTT; d_call: -; j_call: TRBJ1-1; v_call: TRBV19; clone_size: -
cdr3_aa: CASSYRDLGYGYTF; cdr3_nt: TGTGCCAGCAGTTACAGGGACCTCGGGTATGGCTACACCTTC; d_call: -; j_call: TRBJ1-2; v_call: TRBV6-5; clone_size: -
cdr3_aa: CSVSWSYEQYF; cdr3_nt: TGCAGCGTTTCCTGGTCCTACGAGCAGTACTTC; d_call: -; j_call: TRBJ2-7; v_call: TRBV29-1; clone_size: -
cdr3_aa: CASSLTSGGGELFF; cdr3_nt: TGTGCCAGCAGTTTAACTAGCGGAGGCGGGGAGCTGTTTTTT; d_call: TRBD2; j_call: TRBJ2-2; v_call: TRBV28; clone_size: -
cdr3_aa: CAISELSGTRREQYF; cdr3_nt: TGTGCCATCAGTGAGTTGAGCGGGACCAGGAGGGAGCAGTACTTC; d_call: TRBD2; j_call: TRBJ2-7; v_call: TRBV10-3; clone_size: -
cdr3_aa: CASSLQSTNEKLFF; cdr3_nt: TGCGCCAGCAGCTTGCAATCAACTAATGAAAAACTGTTTTTT; d_call: -; j_call: TRBJ1-4; v_call: TRBV5-1; clone_size: once
cdr3_aa: CASSAGGNEKLFF; cdr3_nt: TGTGCCAGCAGCGCGGGAGGGAATGAAAAACTGTTTTTT; d_call: -; j_call: TRBJ1-4; v_call: TRBV7-9; clone_size: few
cdr3_aa: CASSQDRGMRGTEAFF; cdr3_nt: TGTGCCAGCAGCCAAGACAGGGGAATGAGAGGCACTGAAGCTTTCTTT; d_call: -; j_call: TRBJ1-1; v_call: TRBV4-2; clone_size: -
cdr3_aa: CASNDINYGYTF; cdr3_nt: TGTGCCAGCAATGACATCAACTATGGCTACACCTTC; d_call: -; j_call: TRBJ1-2; v_call: TRBV28; clone_size: -
cdr3_aa: CASSQSAGDFYGYTF; cdr3_nt: TGTGCCAGCAGCCAATCGGCAGGGGACTTCTATGGCTACACCTTC; d_call: -; j_call: TRBJ1-2; v_call: TRBV16; clone_size: -
cdr3_aa: CASSSRTENEQFF; cdr3_nt: TGCGCCAGCAGCTCCCGGACTGAAAATGAGCAGTTCTTC; d_call: -; j_call: TRBJ2-1; v_call: TRBV5-1; clone_size: -
cdr3_aa: CASSVGGTLNTEAFF; cdr3_nt: TGTGCCAGCAGCGTAGGAGGGACATTGAACACTGAAGCTTTCTTT; d_call: -; j_call: TRBJ1-1; v_call: TRBV9; clone_size: -
cdr3_aa: CASSPANYYEQYF; cdr3_nt: TGTGCCAGCTCACCAGCAAACTATTACGAGCAGTACTTC; d_call: -; j_call: TRBJ2-7; v_call: TRBV18; clone_size: once
cdr3_aa: CATKEGTGDLDTQYF; cdr3_nt: TGTGCCACCAAGGAAGGGACAGGGGATTTAGATACGCAGTATTTT; d_call: TRBD1; j_call: TRBJ2-3; v_call: TRBV24-1; clone_size: -
cdr3_aa: CASSRRVREGSNEQFF; cdr3_nt: TGTGCCAGTAGTCGGAGGGTGCGGGAGGGGAGTAATGAGCAGTTCTTC; d_call: TRBD2; j_call: TRBJ2-1; v_call: TRBV19; clone_size: -
cdr3_aa: CASSPGRLAVSGNEQFF; cdr3_nt: TGTGCCAGCTCACCCGGGCGACTAGCGGTTAGTGGCAATGAGCAGTTCTTC; d_call: TRBD2; j_call: TRBJ2-1; v_call: TRBV18; clone_size: -
cdr3_aa: CASSVGFNTEAFF; cdr3_nt: TGTGCCAGCAGCGTAGGGTTTAACACTGAAGCTTTCTTT; d_call: -; j_call: TRBJ1-1; v_call: TRBV9; clone_size: once
cdr3_aa: CASSYPTGSSGELFF; cdr3_nt: TGTGCCAGCAGTTACCCGACAGGGTCGTCCGGGGAGCTGTTTTTT; d_call: TRBD1; j_call: TRBJ2-2; v_call: TRBV6-6; clone_size: -
cdr3_aa: CASSFTGTMNTEAFF; cdr3_nt: TGCGCCAGCAGCTTTACCGGGACAATGAACACTGAAGCTTTCTTT; d_call: -; j_call: TRBJ1-1; v_call: TRBV5-1; clone_size: once
cdr3_aa: CASSLIQGASNEKLFF; cdr3_nt: TGTGCCAGCAGCTTAATACAGGGGGCGTCTAATGAAAAACTGTTTTTT; d_call: TRBD1; j_call: TRBJ1-4; v_call: TRBV7-2; clone_size: -
cdr3_aa: CASSESGNSNQPQHF; cdr3_nt: TGTGCCAGCAGTGAATCGGGGAATAGCAATCAGCCCCAGCATTTT; d_call: -; j_call: TRBJ1-5; v_call: TRBV25-1; clone_size: -
cdr3_aa: CASTLVVFGHANTEAFF; cdr3_nt: TGTGCCAGCACCCTGGTCGTATTTGGACACGCAAACACTGAAGCTTTCTTT; d_call: -; j_call: TRBJ1-1; v_call: TRBV2; clone_size: -
cdr3_aa: CASSLYEQYF; cdr3_nt: TGTGCCAGCAGCCTCTACGAGCAGTACTTC; d_call: -; j_call: TRBJ2-7; v_call: TRBV2; clone_size: -
cdr3_aa: CASSSMGLRWDEQYF; cdr3_nt: TGCGCCAGCAGCTCAATGGGACTCCGATGGGACGAGCAGTACTTC; d_call: -; j_call: TRBJ2-7; v_call: TRBV5-1; clone_size: -
cdr3_aa: CATPSGELFF; cdr3_nt: TGTGCCACCCCTTCCGGGGAGCTGTTTTTT; d_call: -; j_call: TRBJ2-2; v_call: TRBV27; clone_size: -
cdr3_aa: CASSLGTSYTDTQYF; cdr3_nt: TGTGCCAGCAGCTTGGGGACTTCGTACACAGATACGCAGTATTTT; d_call: -; j_call: TRBJ2-3; v_call: TRBV7-2; clone_size: -
cdr3_aa: CASVGKRGGNNEQFF; cdr3_nt: TGTGCCAGCGTGGGCAAGCGGGGGGGGAACAATGAGCAGTTCTTC; d_call: TRBD2; j_call: TRBJ2-1; v_call: TRBV6-5; clone_size: once
cdr3_aa: CASRVPGQRLNTEAFF; cdr3_nt: TGTGCCAGCAGAGTTCCGGGACAGCGTCTGAACACTGAAGCTTTCTTT; d_call: TRBD1; j_call: TRBJ1-1; v_call: TRBV28; clone_size: -
cdr3_aa: CASSQADF; cdr3_nt: TGCGCCAGCAGCCAAGCGGACTTC; d_call: -; j_call: TRBJ2-4; v_call: TRBV4-3; clone_size: -
cdr3_aa: CASSQEWRGTIYF; cdr3_nt: TGTGCCAGCAGCCAAGAGTGGAGGGGCACCATATATTTT; d_call: -; j_call: TRBJ1-3; v_call: TRBV3-1/TRBV3-2; clone_size: -
cdr3_aa: CSLSEGLNTEAFF; cdr3_nt: TGCAGCTTATCAGAGGGGTTAAACACTGAAGCTTTCTTT; d_call: -; j_call: TRBJ1-1; v_call: TRBV29-1; clone_size: -
cdr3_aa: CASSPWTGELFF; cdr3_nt: TGTGCCAGCAGTCCTTGGACCGGGGAGCTGTTTTTT; d_call: -; j_call: TRBJ2-2; v_call: TRBV28; clone_size: -
cdr3_aa: CASSYSYRSNQPQHF; cdr3_nt: TGTGCCAGCAGTTACTCGTACCGAAGCAATCAGCCCCAGCATTTT; d_call: -; j_call: TRBJ1-5; v_call: TRBV6-5; clone_size: -
cdr3_aa: CASSVSSGGYEQYF; cdr3_nt: TGTGCCAGCAGCGTATCCTCCGGGGGCTACGAGCAGTACTTC; d_call: -; j_call: TRBJ2-7; v_call: TRBV9; clone_size: -
cdr3_aa: CASSQVATYNEQFF; cdr3_nt: TGCGCCAGCAGCCAAGTAGCGACCTACAATGAGCAGTTCTTC; d_call: -; j_call: TRBJ2-1; v_call: TRBV4-1; clone_size: -
cdr3_aa: CASSISGRSYNEQFF; cdr3_nt: TGTGCCAGCAGCATTAGCGGGAGGTCCTACAATGAGCAGTTCTTC; d_call: TRBD2; j_call: TRBJ2-1; v_call: TRBV2; clone_size: -
cdr3_aa: CASSPSLAWDQPQHF; cdr3_nt: TGTGCCAGCAGTCCCAGCTTGGCATGGGATCAGCCCCAGCATTTT; d_call: -; j_call: TRBJ1-5; v_call: TRBV2; clone_size: -
cdr3_aa: CASSLRGLYNEQFF; cdr3_nt: TGTGCCAGCAGTCTAAGGGGACTTTACAATGAGCAGTTCTTC; d_call: -; j_call: TRBJ2-1; v_call: TRBV6-2/TRBV6-3; clone_size: once
cdr3_aa: CASSLPRGFGSPLHF; cdr3_nt: TGTGCCAGCAGCCTACCTAGGGGATTTGGTTCACCCCTCCACTTT; d_call: -; j_call: TRBJ1-6; v_call: TRBV28; clone_size: -
cdr3_aa: CASSLQGRAFF; cdr3_nt: TGTGCCAGCAGCTTACAGGGGCGGGCTTTCTTT; d_call: -; j_call: TRBJ1-1; v_call: TRBV7-9; clone_size: -
cdr3_aa: CASSFPGTAVYNSPLHF; cdr3_nt: TGTGCCAGCAGTTTCCCCGGGACAGCCGTTTATAATTCACCCCTCCACTTT; d_call: TRBD1; j_call: TRBJ1-6; v_call: TRBV28; clone_size: -
cdr3_aa: CASSLGEVSDTQYF; cdr3_nt: TGCGCCAGCAGCTTGGGAGAGGTTTCAGATACGCAGTATTTT; d_call: -; j_call: TRBJ2-3; v_call: TRBV5-1; clone_size: once
cdr3_aa: CASTPQGERSGYTF; cdr3_nt: TGTGCCAGCACCCCACAGGGGGAAAGGAGTGGCTACACCTTC; d_call: TRBD1; j_call: TRBJ1-2; v_call: TRBV28; clone_size: few
cdr3_aa: CATSSGANVLTF; cdr3_nt: TGTGCCACTTCCTCTGGGGCCAACGTCCTGACTTTC; d_call: -; j_call: TRBJ2-6; v_call: TRBV19; clone_size: -
cdr3_aa: CASSRGGGRNQPQHF; cdr3_nt: TGTGCCAGCTCCCGCGGGGGGGGACGCAATCAGCCCCAGCATTTT; d_call: -; j_call: TRBJ1-5; v_call: TRBV18; clone_size: -
cdr3_aa: CASSPLGGAFSYNEQFF; cdr3_nt: TGCGCCAGCAGCCCCTTGGGGGGCGCATTTTCCTACAATGAGCAGTTCTTC; d_call: -; j_call: TRBJ2-1; v_call: TRBV4-1; clone_size: -
cdr3_aa: CASSIRTGGVGAYNEQFF; cdr3_nt: TGTGCCAGTAGTATCAGGACAGGGGGCGTTGGGGCCTACAATGAGCAGTTCTTC; d_call: TRBD1; j_call: TRBJ2-1; v_call: TRBV19; clone_size: -
cdr3_aa: CASSLSRGTLAEKLFF; cdr3_nt: TGTGCCAGCAGTTTATCACGAGGGACACTAGCTGAAAAACTGTTTTTT; d_call: -; j_call: TRBJ1-4; v_call: TRBV27; clone_size: few
cdr3_aa: CASSPRYLAVNTGELFF; cdr3_nt: TGTGCCAGCTCACCACGATACCTAGCAGTAAACACCGGGGAGCTGTTTTTT; d_call: -; j_call: TRBJ2-2; v_call: TRBV18; clone_size: -
cdr3_aa: CASSRSAGGDTGELFF; cdr3_nt: TGTGCCAGCAGCCGTTCTGCGGGAGGGGACACCGGGGAGCTGTTTTTT; d_call: TRBD2; j_call: TRBJ2-2; v_call: TRBV5-4; clone_size: -
cdr3_aa: CASSAGGASHYEQYF; cdr3_nt: TGTGCCAGCAGCGCCGGCGGGGCGAGTCACTACGAGCAGTACTTC; d_call: -; j_call: TRBJ2-7; v_call: TRBV9; clone_size: -
cdr3_aa: CASSSGGGPLGQPQHF; cdr3_nt: TGTGCCAGCAGTTCCGGCGGGGGGCCGCTCGGGCAGCCCCAGCATTTT; d_call: -; j_call: TRBJ1-5; v_call: TRBV27; clone_size: once
cdr3_aa: CASSLDRGLEKLFF; cdr3_nt: TGTGCCAGCAGTTTGGACAGGGGGCTGGAAAAACTGTTTTTT; d_call: TRBD1; j_call: TRBJ1-4; v_call: TRBV6-5; clone_size: -
cdr3_aa: CASSDSGSEGNEQYF; cdr3_nt: TGTGCCAGCAGCGATTCCGGGAGCGAGGGTAACGAGCAGTACTTC; d_call: -; j_call: TRBJ2-7; v_call: TRBV2; clone_size: -
cdr3_aa: CASSFSSYNEQFF; cdr3_nt: TGTGCCAGCAGCTTTTCCTCCTACAATGAGCAGTTCTTC; d_call: -; j_call: TRBJ2-1; v_call: TRBV11-2; clone_size: -
cdr3_aa: CASSQKVGPDTDTQYF; cdr3_nt: TGTGCCAGCAGCCAAAAAGTAGGCCCTGACACAGATACGCAGTATTTT; d_call: -; j_call: TRBJ2-3; v_call: TRBV3-1/TRBV3-2; clone_size: -
cdr3_aa: CASSPPRGIADEQFF; cdr3_nt: TGTGCCAGCTCACCACCGAGGGGTATAGCGGATGAGCAGTTCTTC; d_call: -; j_call: TRBJ2-1; v_call: TRBV18; clone_size: -
cdr3_aa: CASSKRGGPSYEQYF; cdr3_nt: TGTGCCAGCAGCAAACGCGGGGGGCCCTCCTACGAGCAGTACTTC; d_call: TRBD2; j_call: TRBJ2-7; v_call: TRBV7-8; clone_size: -
cdr3_aa: CASSSLLGLASSRETQYF; cdr3_nt: TGTGCCAGCAGCTCCCTGTTAGGTTTGGCCAGCTCCAGGGAGACCCAGTACTTC; d_call: -; j_call: TRBJ2-5; v_call: TRBV7-9; clone_size: -
cdr3_aa: CASSRTEGPNQPQHF; cdr3_nt: TGCGCCAGCAGCCGGACGGAGGGGCCGAATCAGCCCCAGCATTTT; d_call: -; j_call: TRBJ1-5; v_call: TRBV23-1; clone_size: -